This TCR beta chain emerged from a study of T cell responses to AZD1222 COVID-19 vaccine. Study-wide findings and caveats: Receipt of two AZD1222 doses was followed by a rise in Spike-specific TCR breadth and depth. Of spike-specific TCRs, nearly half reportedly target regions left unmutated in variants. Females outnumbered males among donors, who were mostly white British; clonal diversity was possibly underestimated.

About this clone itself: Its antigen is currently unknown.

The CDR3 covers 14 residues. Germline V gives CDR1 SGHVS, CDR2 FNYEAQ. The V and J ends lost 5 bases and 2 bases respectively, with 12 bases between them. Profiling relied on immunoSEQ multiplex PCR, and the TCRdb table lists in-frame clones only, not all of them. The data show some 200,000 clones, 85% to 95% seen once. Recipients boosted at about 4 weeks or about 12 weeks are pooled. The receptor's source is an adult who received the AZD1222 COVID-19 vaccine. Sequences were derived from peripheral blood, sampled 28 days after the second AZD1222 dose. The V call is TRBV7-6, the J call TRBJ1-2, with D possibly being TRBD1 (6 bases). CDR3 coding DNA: TGTGCCAGCAGCGGCTGGGGGCAGAACTATGGCTACACCTTC. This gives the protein CASSGWGQNYGYTF.